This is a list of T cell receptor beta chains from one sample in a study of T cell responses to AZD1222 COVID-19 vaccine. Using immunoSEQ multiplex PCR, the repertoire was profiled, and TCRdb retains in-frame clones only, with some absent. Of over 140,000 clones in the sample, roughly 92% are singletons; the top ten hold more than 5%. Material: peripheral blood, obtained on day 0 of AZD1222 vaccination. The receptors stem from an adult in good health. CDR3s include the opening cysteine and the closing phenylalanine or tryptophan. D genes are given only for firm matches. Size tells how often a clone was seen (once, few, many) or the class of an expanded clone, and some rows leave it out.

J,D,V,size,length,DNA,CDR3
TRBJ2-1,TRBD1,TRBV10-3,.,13,TGTGCCATCAGTGGGGGACAGAACAATGAGCAGTTCTTC,CAISGGQNNEQFF
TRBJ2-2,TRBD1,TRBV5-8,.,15,TGTGCCAGCAGCTCCCGGGACAGGGGTGCCGGGGAGCTGTTTTTT,CASSSRDRGAGELFF
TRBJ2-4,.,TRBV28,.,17,TGTGCCAGCAGTTTATTCACGGGGGCGCAAGCCAAAAACATTCAGTACTTC,CASSLFTGAQAKNIQYF
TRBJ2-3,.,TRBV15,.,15,TGTGCCACCAGCAGAGTCCCGGGCGCCACAGATACGCAGTATTTT,CATSRVPGATDTQYF
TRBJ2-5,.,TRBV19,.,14,TGTGCCAGTAGGGGGACCAGGGGTTTAGAGACCCAGTACTTC,CASRGTRGLETQYF
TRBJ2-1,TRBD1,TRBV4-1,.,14,TGCGCCAGCACCCCCGGGACAGGATACAATGAGCAGTTCTTC,CASTPGTGYNEQFF
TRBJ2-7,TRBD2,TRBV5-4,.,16,TGTGCCAGCAGCCCTAGCGGGGGGGCCGGTTCCTACGAGCAGTACTTC,CASSPSGGAGSYEQYF
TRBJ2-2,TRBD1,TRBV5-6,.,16,TGTGCCAGCAGCTGGACCGGGACAGCCAACACCGGGGAGCTGTTTTTT,CASSWTGTANTGELFF
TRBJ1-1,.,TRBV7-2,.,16,TGTGCCAGCAGCCTCGAAGGCGGGACATTGAACACTGAAGCTTTCTTT,CASSLEGGTLNTEAFF
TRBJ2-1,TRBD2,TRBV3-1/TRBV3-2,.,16,TGTGCCAGCAGCCAGAGACTAGCGGGAGTTTACCATGAGCAGTTCTTC,CASSQRLAGVYHEQFF
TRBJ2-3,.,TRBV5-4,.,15,TGTGCCAGCAGCTCCGACCCAACCATGGGATTTACGCAGTATTTT,CASSSDPTMGFTQYF
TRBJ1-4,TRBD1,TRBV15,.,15,TGTGCCACCAGCGAGGGGACAGGGGGTTTAGAAAAACTGTTTTTT,CATSEGTGGLEKLFF
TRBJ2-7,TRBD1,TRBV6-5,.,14,TGTGCCAGCAGTTCGACAGGGGGTCCCTACGAGCAGTACTTC,CASSSTGGPYEQYF
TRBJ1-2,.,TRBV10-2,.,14,TGCGCCAGCAGTGACCAGGACACTAACTATGGCTACACCTTC,CASSDQDTNYGYTF
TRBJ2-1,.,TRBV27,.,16,TGTGCCAGCAGTTCACCAGTTGGGGTTGGATACAATGAGCAGTTCTTC,CASSSPVGVGYNEQFF
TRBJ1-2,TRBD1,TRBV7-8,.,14,TGTGCCAGCAGCTTAGACAGGGGGGGCTATGGCTACACCTTC,CASSLDRGGYGYTF
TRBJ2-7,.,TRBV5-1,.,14,TGCGCCAGCAGCTTGGACGGGAACCCCTACGAGCAGTACTTC,CASSLDGNPYEQYF
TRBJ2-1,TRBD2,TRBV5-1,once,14,TGCGCCAGCAGTGGTAGCGGGACTGGCGATGAGCAGTTCTTC,CASSGSGTGDEQFF
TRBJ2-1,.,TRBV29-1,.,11,TGCAGCGTTGAAGAATCCGCCTTGGAGTTCTTC,CSVEESALEFF
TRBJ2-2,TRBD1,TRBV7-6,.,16,TGTGCCAGCAGCTTTGAACAGGGGGCGCGTACCGGGGAGCTGTTTTTT,CASSFEQGARTGELFF
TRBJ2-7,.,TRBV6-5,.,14,TGTGCCAGCAGCGTTAGTCGGGGGTTAGGGGAGCAGTACTTC,CASSVSRGLGEQYF
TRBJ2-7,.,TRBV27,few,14,TGTGCCAGCAGTTTAGAGAGGGGCTCCTACGAGCAGTACTTC,CASSLERGSYEQYF
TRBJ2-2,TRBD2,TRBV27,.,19,TGTGCCAGCAGCTCCTCACGTGGTTGGCGGGAGGAGGACACCGGGGAGCTGTTTTTT,CASSSSRGWREEDTGELFF
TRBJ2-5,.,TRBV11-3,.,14,TGTGCCAGCAGCTTAGGAACAGGGCTAGAGACCCAGTACTTC,CASSLGTGLETQYF
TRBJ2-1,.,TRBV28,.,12,TGTGCCAGCAGTTCCTTTTCGTGGGAGCAGTTCTTC,CASSSFSWEQFF
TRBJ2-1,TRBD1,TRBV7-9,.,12,TGTGCCAGCAGCCAGGGGGACAATGAGCAGTTCTTC,CASSQGDNEQFF
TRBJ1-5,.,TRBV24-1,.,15,TGTGCCACCAGTGACCGTACAGGGTACAATCAGCCCCAGCATTTT,CATSDRTGYNQPQHF
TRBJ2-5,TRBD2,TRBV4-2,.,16,TGTGCCAGCAGCCAAGTTACGGCGGGGGGCCAAGAGACCCAGTACTTC,CASSQVTAGGQETQYF
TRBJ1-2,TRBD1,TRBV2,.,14,TGTGCCAGCAGTGAATGGACAGGAAACTATGGCTACACCTTC,CASSEWTGNYGYTF
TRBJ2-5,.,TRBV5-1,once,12,TGCGCCAGCAGCTCCAAGGGAGAGACCCAGTACTTC,CASSSKGETQYF
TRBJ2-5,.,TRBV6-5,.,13,TGTGCCAGCCGGTTCTCTCTTGAGGGGACCCAGTACTTC,CASRFSLEGTQYF
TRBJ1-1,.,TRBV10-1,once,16,TGCGCCAACATGTCGATTATGGCGCCGGGGAACACTGAAGCTTTCTTT,CANMSIMAPGNTEAFF
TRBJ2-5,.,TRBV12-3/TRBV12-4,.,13,TGTGCCAGCAGTTTATTCAGTCAAGAGACCCAGTACTTC,CASSLFSQETQYF
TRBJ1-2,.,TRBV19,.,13,TGTGCCAGTAGTATAGTGGGCGGCTATGGCTACACCTTC,CASSIVGGYGYTF
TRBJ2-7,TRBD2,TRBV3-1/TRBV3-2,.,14,TGTGCCAGCAGCCTTGCGGGGGTACCCTACGAGCAGTACTTC,CASSLAGVPYEQYF
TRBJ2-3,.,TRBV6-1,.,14,TGTGCCAGCAGTGATGTCAGCGGCACAGATACGCAGTATTTT,CASSDVSGTDTQYF
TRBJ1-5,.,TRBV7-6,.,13,TGTGCCAGCAGCTGGGCAACCGGTCAGCCCCAGCATTTT,CASSWATGQPQHF